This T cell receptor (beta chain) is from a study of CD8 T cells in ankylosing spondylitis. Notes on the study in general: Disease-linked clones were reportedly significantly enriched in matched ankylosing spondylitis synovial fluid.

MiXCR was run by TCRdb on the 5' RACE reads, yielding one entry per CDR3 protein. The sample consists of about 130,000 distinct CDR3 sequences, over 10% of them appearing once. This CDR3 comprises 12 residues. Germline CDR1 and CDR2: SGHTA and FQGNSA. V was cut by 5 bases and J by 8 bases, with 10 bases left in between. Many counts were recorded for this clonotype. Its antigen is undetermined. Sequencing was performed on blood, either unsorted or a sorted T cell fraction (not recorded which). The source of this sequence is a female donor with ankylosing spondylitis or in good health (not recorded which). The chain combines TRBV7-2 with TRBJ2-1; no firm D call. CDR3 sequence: CASSLSRHEQFF. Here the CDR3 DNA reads TGTGCCAGCAGCCTCAGTAGGCATGAGCAGTTCTTC.